The 17 T cell receptor beta chains reported below all come from one sample, sequenced in a study of OX40 agonist ivuxolimab in advanced cancers. Assay: immunoSEQ multiplex PCR; the TCRdb copy retains only in-frame clones and omits some. The data contain about 36,000 clones, around three quarters of them singletons. The sample consisted of CD4+ or CD8+ T cells sorted from blood, taken in a trial of the OX40 agonist ivuxolimab. The receptors were sampled from an adult with an advanced solid tumor such as melanoma, head and neck, liver or kidney cancer.

Turning to this clone: Germline is not matched at one junction end, which may reflect a read error. The rearrangement uses TRBV18 and TRBJ1-2, with 8 bases fitting TRBD1. Germline V lookup: CDR1 KGHSH, CDR2 LQKENI. The CDR3 has 15 residues. CDR3 loop: CASSPRTGNNDGYTF. The CDR3 bases are TGTGCCAGCTCACCGAGGACAGGGAATAACGATGGCTACACCTTC.

This chain joins TRBV29-1 and TRBJ1-4, with D possibly being TRBD1 (5 bases). Germline CDR1 reads SQVTM; CDR2 reads ANQGSEA. The V end was cut by 6 bases, the J end by 8 bases, with 16 bases between. This CDR3 is built from 13 residues. The CDR3 sequence is CSVVDSGDEKLFF. As DNA, the CDR3 is TGCAGCGTCGTTGACAGTGGAGACGAAAAACTGTTTTTT.

V and J are TRBV10-3 and TRBJ2-3; 9 nucleotides line up with TRBD2. The germline CDR1 and CDR2 sequences are ENHRY and SYGVKD. After removal of 8 bases from V and 5 bases from J, the junction contained 11 bases not matched to a gene. This CDR3 region has 15 residues. CDR3 sequence: CAIARTSDGGDTQYF. For the CDR3, the DNA is TGTGCCATCGCCCGGACTAGCGACGGTGGAGATACGCAGTATTTT.

The chain combines TRBV14 with TRBJ2-1; 8 positions match TRBD2. The V gene's germline CDR1 is SGHDN and CDR2 FVKESK. The CDR3 spans 16 residues. J gave up 8 bases and V 2 bases, and 11 bases lay outside the gene matches. Here the CDR3 DNA reads TGTGCCAGCAGCCAACAAAACGGGGGGGTACACTATGAGCAGTTCTTC. As protein: CASSQQNGGVHYEQFF.

This clone has more than one count but fewer than ten. The rearrangement links TRBV6-1 to TRBJ2-7; TRBD1 is a possible D gene (6 bases). Germline CDR1 MNHNS, CDR2 SASEGT. Trimming took off 0 bases at V and 5 bases at J, with 14 bases between the two ends. The CDR3 is 15 amino acids. The CDR3 is CASSEARKGDHEQYF. Written as DNA, the CDR3 is TGTGCCAGCAGTGAAGCGCGGAAGGGGGACCACGAGCAGTACTTC.

This sequence joins TRBV11-1 and TRBJ1-4; D is uncertain. This CDR3 contains 13 residues. Germline CDR1 is SGHAT and CDR2 is FQDESV (reference sequence). Trimming removed 2 bases at V and 3 bases at J, with 4 bases between. The CDR3 loop is CASSLQPNEKLFF. The CDR3 nucleotides are TGTGCCAGCAGCTTACAGCCTAATGAAAAACTGTTTTTT.

The chain combines TRBV28 with TRBJ1-3, with 10 bases identical to TRBD1. Trimming at V came to 9 bases and at J to 1 base, leaving 12 bases not matched to a gene. Germline-derived CDR1 and CDR2 are MDHEN and SYDVKM. The length of the CDR3 is 17 residues. CDR3 sequence: CASKLSGTGESGNTIYF. The CDR3 nucleotides read TGTGCCAGTAAGCTTTCCGGGACAGGGGAATCTGGAAACACCATATATTTT. The complete variable domain, with remaining parts taken from reference TRBV28 and TRBJ1-3, reads DVKVTQSSRYLVKRTGEKVFLECVQDMDHENMFWYRQDPGLGLRLIYFSYDVKMKEKGDIPEGYSVSREKKERFSLILESASTNQTSMYLCASKLSGTGESGNTIYFGEGSWLTVV.

The chain links TRBV5-1 to TRBJ2-1; 9 bases map to TRBD2. There are 16 residues in the CDR3. J was trimmed by 2 bases and V by 0 bases; bases with no gene match: 3. CDR1 and CDR2 from the germline V gene are SGHRS and YFSETQ. The DNA of the CDR3 is TGCGCCAGCAGCTTGGATGGCGGGGGGGCCTACAATGAGCAGTTCTTC. Its protein product is CASSLDGGGAYNEQFF.

The chain combines TRBV10-2 with TRBJ2-4, with D tentatively TRBD1 or TRBD2 (5 bases each). Trimming stripped 5 bases from V and 0 bases from J, with 32 bases between. Germline V gene sequence: CDR1 WSHSY, CDR2 SAAADI. This CDR3 contains 22 residues. CDR3 nucleotide sequence: TGCGCCAGCAGTTATGCAGCGGTGACAGAAGAAAAAAGTGAAATAGCCAAAAACATTCAGTACTTC. Encoded protein: CASSYAAVTEEKSEIAKNIQYF.

The chain employs TRBV2 and TRBJ2-4; 7 bases align to TRBD1. Per the germline V gene, CDR1 is SNHLY and CDR2 is FYNNEI. This CDR3 contains 16 residues. V dropped 2 bases and J dropped 9; count of bases not matched to a gene: 13. CDR3 in amino acids: CASSERVGRGTGIQYF. The DNA of the CDR3 is TGTGCCAGCAGTGAACGTGTGGGCAGGGGGACCGGCATTCAGTACTTC.

The chain has TRBV28 and TRBJ2-7; D unclear. Trimming took off 0 bases at V and 1 base at J, with 13 bases between the two ends. Germline CDR1 is MDHEN and CDR2 is SYDVKM. The CDR3 loop spans 16 amino acids. CDR3: CASSLWGFKGSYEQYF. The CDR3 DNA is TGTGCCAGCAGTTTATGGGGCTTCAAGGGATCCTACGAGCAGTACTTC.

This clone has a handful of counts. The rearrangement links TRBV6-5 to TRBJ1-2, with D possibly matching TRBD1 (5 bases). CDR3 length: 15 residues. Germline V gene data show CDR1 as MNHEY and CDR2 as SVGAGI. Trimming stripped 4 bases from V and 4 bases from J, with 16 bases between. Here the CDR3 reads CASSSQPPTVYGYTF. In DNA, the CDR3 is TGTGCCAGCAGTTCCCAACCCCCGACAGTCTATGGCTACACCTTC.

The V gene is TRBV6-5, the J gene TRBJ1-1, with TRBD1 matching 7 bases. Losses at the gene ends were 7 bases for V and 9 bases for J; bases not matched to a gene: 11. CDR1 and CDR2 (germline): MNHEY, SVGAGI. This CDR3 comprises 13 residues. As DNA, the CDR3 is TGTGCCAGCACAAAAAACTCAGGGGGGCAAGCTTTCTTT. It encodes CASTKNSGGQAFF.

V gene TRBV29-1 combines with J gene TRBJ2-7; D is unresolved. Trimming removed 4 bases from V and 6 bases from J, with 16 bases in between. This CDR3 has 13 residues. Germline V lookup: CDR1 SQVTM, CDR2 ANQGSEA. The CDR3 sequence is CSVVGSPTPEQYF. The CDR3 coding sequence is TGCAGCGTTGTAGGGTCCCCTACCCCCGAGCAGTACTTC.

The rearrangement links TRBV18 to TRBJ1-1, with D maybe TRBD1 (6 bases). The CDR3 runs to 18 residues. Trimming removed 4 bases at V and 0 bases at J, with 21 bases between. The V gene's germline CDR1 is KGHSH and CDR2 LQKENI. The CDR3 region has the DNA TGTGCCAGCTCACAGATCTCCCGGACAGACTGGGTGAACACTGAAGCTTTCTTT. Translation gives CASSQISRTDWVNTEAFF.

About this clone: This likely reflects a read error, since a far larger clone is one base away. The CDR3 DNA follows: TGCGCCAGCAGCTTGGAGTCCTGGGTTCGCGATGGCTACACCTTC. Its translation: CASSLESWVRDGYTF. This chain links TRBV5-1 with TRBJ1-2, with D hard to call. V lost 0 bases and J lost 6, with 15 bases in between. The CDR3 contains 15 residues. Germline CDR1 and CDR2: SGHRS and YFSETQ.

The CDR3: CASSPRAGTDSPLHF. CDR3 DNA sequence: TGTGCCAGCTCACCACGGGCAGGTACGGATTCACCCCTCCACTTT. The chain is built from TRBV18 and TRBJ1-6; D is uncertain. Per the germline V gene, CDR1 is KGHSH and CDR2 is LQKENI. This CDR3 region has 15 residues. V was pared by 1 base and J by 8 bases, with 12 bases between.